The 23 T cell receptor beta chains in this list originate from one sample, sequenced in a study of T cell clusters in autoimmune cytopenias. Each sample's input was around 250 ng genomic DNA, roughly 40,000 genome equivalents. One tube held mixed TRB-A and TRB-B primer pools for touch-down PCR. TCRdb re-called the multiplex PCR reads and shows each CDR3 protein once, DNA omitted. The sample includes 5,500 to 8,000 distinct CDR3 sequences. Sequenced material: peripheral blood. These receptors all come from a human donor with an autoimmune cytopenia or autoimmune hepatitis (not recorded which).

The V and J genes are TRBV19 and TRBJ1-2. The CDR3 is 14 amino acids. Per the germline V gene, CDR1 is LNHDA and CDR2 is SQIVND (reference sequence). This chain's CDR3 is CASSQILANYGYTF.

The V call is TRBV19, the J call TRBJ2-7; TCRdb reports TRBD2, a call that lacks DNA to check it against. CDR1 and CDR2 (germline): LNHDA, SQIVND (reference sequence). The CDR3 covers 18 residues. The CDR3: CASSIMGASGGNSYEQYF.

The CDR3 here is CASAPGGLNTGELFF. This chain joins TRBV6-4 and TRBJ2-2; TCRdb's D call, TRBD1, is unchecked because there is no DNA. The CDR3 covers 15 residues. CDR1 MRHNA and CDR2 SNTAGT come from the germline V gene.

J is TRBJ1-2 and V is TRBV20-1. The germline V gene encodes CDR1 DFQATT and CDR2 SNEGSKA (reference sequence). The CDR3 sequence is 15 residues long. The CDR3 loop is CSAKDRPDANYGYTF.

The chain combines TRBV12-3 or TRBV12-4 with TRBJ2-7; the TCRdb call, TRBD1, lacks DNA for checking. This CDR3 is 15 amino acids long. This chain's CDR3 is CASSDNRLLGYEQYF.

This chain uses TRBV6-5 with TRBJ2-3; TCRdb's D gene call, TRBD1, goes unchecked for lack of DNA. This CDR3 is 14 amino acids long. Germline CDR1 reads MNHEY; CDR2 reads SVGAGI. The CDR3 region is CASVRQGAEDTQYF.

This chain connects TRBV5-4 to TRBJ1-6; TCRdb lists TRBD1, though no DNA is available to test this call. Germline-derived CDR1 and CDR2 are SGHNT and YYREEE (reference sequence). This CDR3 is built from 14 residues. The CDR3 loop is CASRSGTDNSPLHF. Drawing the rest from reference TRBV5-4 and TRBJ1-6, the complete variable domain is ETGVTQSPTHLIKTRGQQVTLRCSSQSGHNTVSWYQQALGQGPQFIFQYYREEENGRGNFPPRFSGLQFPNYSSELNVNALELDDSALYLCASRSGTDNSPLHFGNGTRLTVT.

The V gene is TRBV11-2, the J gene TRBJ1-1; TCRdb outputs TRBD1, but without DNA this stays unchecked. The germline V gene has CDR1 SGHAT and CDR2 FQNNGV. The CDR3 sequence is 16 residues long. CDR3 in amino acids: CASSLVGAGVNTEAFF.

The J gene is TRBJ2-7, the V gene TRBV18; TCRdb indicates TRBD2, and absent DNA this call remains unverified. The germline V gene encodes CDR1 KGHSH and CDR2 LQKENI. This CDR3 is built from 15 residues. The CDR3: CASSPTVEGATREYF.

CDR3 amino acids: CASSPPDRVNTEAFF. This sequence joins TRBV18 and TRBJ1-1; with no DNA, the TCRdb D assignment of TRBD1 cannot be verified. CDR1 KGHSH and CDR2 LQKENI come from the germline V gene. CDR3 length: 15 residues.

In terms of frequency, this clonotype is medium-sized. The V gene is TRBV29-1, the J gene TRBJ1-2; TCRdb's D call, TRBD1, is unchecked because there is no DNA. The CDR3 covers 12 residues. In germline, CDR1 is SQVTM, CDR2 ANQGSEA. CDR3 in amino acids: CSTPDPHYGYTF.

The genes are TRBV5-6 and TRBJ1-3. The length of the CDR3 is 15 residues. Germline V gives CDR1 SGHDT, CDR2 YYEEEE. The CDR3 is CASSLIRSPGDTIYF.

This clonotype is identified as medium-sized from frequency. V gene TRBV12-3 or TRBV12-4 combines with J gene TRBJ2-7; TCRdb's D call, TRBD1, is unchecked because there is no DNA. The CDR3 runs to 11 residues. The CDR3 sequence is CASSRRGEQYF.

This clonotype is medium-sized (0.01 to 0.1%) by frequency. The CDR3: CASSDDRYYGYTF. The V gene is TRBV6-1, the J gene TRBJ1-2. Germline V gives CDR1 MNHNS, CDR2 SASEGT. The CDR3 covers 13 residues.

CDR3 amino acids: CASSGGGGEKLFF. The chain is built from TRBV6-1 and TRBJ1-4; lacking DNA, the TRBD1 call made by TCRdb goes unchecked. The CDR3 extends over 13 amino acids. The V gene's germline CDR1 is MNHNS and CDR2 SASEGT.

The chain carries TRBV6-1 and TRBJ1-5; TCRdb's D call, TRBD1, is unchecked because there is no DNA. Per the germline V gene, CDR1 is MNHNS and CDR2 is SASEGT. There are 13 residues in the CDR3. The CDR3: CASSINRAQPQHF.

The gene calls are TRBV18 and TRBJ2-1; the TRBD2 assignment by TCRdb is unverifiable without DNA. The CDR3 extends over 16 amino acids. CDR1 and CDR2 from the germline V gene are KGHSH and LQKENI. CDR3 region: CASSTPLAGIRDEQFF.

The CDR3 sequence is CASSPGLATYEQYF. The rearrangement joins TRBV18 to TRBJ2-7; the D gene TCRdb calls, TRBD2, cannot be checked with no DNA. The CDR3 loop spans 14 amino acids. Per germline, CDR1 KGHSH and CDR2 LQKENI. The full variable domain, its missing parts supplied by reference TRBV18 and TRBJ2-7, is NAGVMQNPRHLVRRRGQEARLRCSPMKGHSHVYWYRQLPEEGLKFMVYLQKENIIDESGMPKERFSAEFPKEGPSILRIQQVVRGDSAAYFCASSPGLATYEQYFGPGTRLTVT.

This rearrangement joins TRBV27 to TRBJ2-7; TCRdb designates TRBD2, a call that cannot be tested without DNA. The CDR3 covers 16 residues. In germline, CDR1 is MNHEY, CDR2 SMNVEV (reference sequence). This chain's CDR3 is CASSSLEGGLPYEQYF.

The V call is TRBV6-1, the J call TRBJ2-1; TCRdb's D gene call, TRBD1, goes unchecked for lack of DNA. The CDR3 totals 13 residues. Germline V gene data show CDR1 as MNHNS and CDR2 as SASEGT. The CDR3 reads CASLRDSYNEQFF.

This clonotype is classed as medium-sized (0.01 to 0.1%) by frequency. The rearrangement joins TRBV29-1 to TRBJ1-1. The germline gives CDR1 SQVTM, CDR2 ANQGSEA. This CDR3 contains 13 residues. This CDR3 reads CSVGNNPNTEAFF.

The V call is TRBV24-1, the J call TRBJ2-1; TCRdb names TRBD1, which stays unverified in the absence of DNA. The CDR3 extends over 22 amino acids. The germline CDR1 and CDR2 sequences are KGHDR and SFDVKD. This CDR3 is CATSDLLTGTGVTSGRGNEQFF.

The chain joins TRBV24-1 to TRBJ2-5. CDR1 is KGHDR and CDR2 is SFDVKD in the germline V gene. The CDR3 runs 13 residues. CDR3 sequence: CATSDSYQETQYF.